This is a list of T cell receptor beta chains from one sample in a study of Ad26.COV2.S vaccination and SARS-CoV-2 variants. Produced via immunoSEQ multiplex PCR; TCRdb's table is partial and in-frame only. In the table there are about 680,000 clones, 70% to 90% of which are singletons. The source was peripheral blood, collected in a trial of Ad26.COV2.S vaccine versus placebo. These receptors came from a person aged 18-65 years who received the Ad26.COV2.S COVID-19 vaccine or a placebo. The CDR3 runs from the conserved cysteine through the conserved F or W. Each record gives: CDR3 protein, CDR3 DNA, D gene, V gene, J gene, clone size. A D gene is named only where the DNA matches it firmly. Clone size, where shown, is once, few, many, or a class for clones that have expanded.

CDR3aa: CASSSRDRVTEAFF
CDR3nt: TGTGCCAGCAGCTCCCGGGACAGGGTTACTGAAGCTTTCTTT
d_gene: TRBD1
v_gene: TRBV28
j_gene: TRBJ1-1
abundance: -

CDR3aa: CASSVVSHAVTPNTGELFF
CDR3nt: TGTGCCAGCAGCGTAGTGTCCCATGCTGTGACGCCCAACACCGGGGAGCTGTTTTTT
d_gene: -
v_gene: TRBV9
j_gene: TRBJ2-2
abundance: -

CDR3aa: CAISPRGGPINEKLFF
CDR3nt: TGTGCCATCAGTCCCCGGGGGGGCCCGATTAATGAAAAACTGTTTTTT
d_gene: -
v_gene: TRBV10-3
j_gene: TRBJ1-4
abundance: -

CDR3aa: CASKDRGYGYTF
CDR3nt: TGTGCCAGCAAAGACAGGGGATATGGCTACACCTTC
d_gene: TRBD1
v_gene: TRBV6-5
j_gene: TRBJ1-2
abundance: -

CDR3aa: CASSEVTDTQYF
CDR3nt: TGTGCCAGCAGTGAAGTAACAGATACGCAGTATTTT
d_gene: -
v_gene: TRBV2
j_gene: TRBJ2-3
abundance: -

CDR3aa: CASSLSKSYEQYF
CDR3nt: TGTGCCAGCAGCTTAAGTAAATCCTACGAGCAGTACTTC
d_gene: -
v_gene: TRBV7-9
j_gene: TRBJ2-7
abundance: -

CDR3aa: CASSWGQGASYEQYF
CDR3nt: TGCGCCAGCAGCTGGGGACAGGGGGCTTCCTACGAGCAGTACTTC
d_gene: TRBD1
v_gene: TRBV5-1
j_gene: TRBJ2-7
abundance: -

CDR3aa: CASSQDSGGRVAFF
CDR3nt: TGTGCCAGCAGCCAAGACTCAGGGGGAAGAGTAGCTTTCTTT
d_gene: TRBD1
v_gene: TRBV3-1/TRBV3-2
j_gene: TRBJ1-1
abundance: -

CDR3aa: CSAQRRGRNEAFF
CDR3nt: TGCAGCGCCCAGAGACGTGGACGGAATGAAGCTTTCTTT
d_gene: -
v_gene: TRBV29-1
j_gene: TRBJ1-1
abundance: -

CDR3aa: CASSLVRLAGDYEQYF
CDR3nt: TGTGCCAGCAGCTTAGTTCGACTAGCGGGGGACTACGAGCAGTACTTC
d_gene: TRBD2
v_gene: TRBV7-9
j_gene: TRBJ2-7
abundance: -

CDR3aa: CASSFPRTGGYNEQFF
CDR3nt: TGTGCCAGCAGTTTTCCCAGGACAGGGGGTTACAATGAGCAGTTCTTC
d_gene: TRBD1
v_gene: TRBV27
j_gene: TRBJ2-1
abundance: -

CDR3aa: CASSPRSVGGRETQYF
CDR3nt: TGTGCCAGTAGTCCGAGGTCTGTGGGGGGCAGGGAGACCCAGTACTTC
d_gene: -
v_gene: TRBV19
j_gene: TRBJ2-5
abundance: many

CDR3aa: CAWTTRGWGTQYF
CDR3nt: TGTGCCTGGACCACCAGGGGCTGGGGGACCCAGTACTTC
d_gene: -
v_gene: TRBV30
j_gene: TRBJ2-5
abundance: -

CDR3aa: CASSEDSIFSFPKNIQYF
CDR3nt: TGTGCCAGCAGTGAAGACAGCATCTTTTCATTTCCCAAAAACATTCAGTACTTC
d_gene: -
v_gene: TRBV2
j_gene: TRBJ2-4
abundance: -